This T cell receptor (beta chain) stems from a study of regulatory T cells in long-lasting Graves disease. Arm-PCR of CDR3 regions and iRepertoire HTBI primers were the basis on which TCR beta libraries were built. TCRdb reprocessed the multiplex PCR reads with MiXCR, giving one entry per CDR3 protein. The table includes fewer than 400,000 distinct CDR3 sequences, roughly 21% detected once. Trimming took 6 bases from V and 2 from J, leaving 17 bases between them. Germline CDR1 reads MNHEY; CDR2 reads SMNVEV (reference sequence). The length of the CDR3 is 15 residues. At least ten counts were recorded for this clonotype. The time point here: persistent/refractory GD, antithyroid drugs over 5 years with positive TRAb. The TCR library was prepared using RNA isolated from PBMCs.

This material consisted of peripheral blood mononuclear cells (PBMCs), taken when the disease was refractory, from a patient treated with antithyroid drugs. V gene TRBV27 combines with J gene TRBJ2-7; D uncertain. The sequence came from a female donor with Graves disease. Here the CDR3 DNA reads TGTGCCAGCAGGTTGACCTCCACCCATCCCTACGAGCAGTACTTC. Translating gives CASRLTSTHPYEQYF.